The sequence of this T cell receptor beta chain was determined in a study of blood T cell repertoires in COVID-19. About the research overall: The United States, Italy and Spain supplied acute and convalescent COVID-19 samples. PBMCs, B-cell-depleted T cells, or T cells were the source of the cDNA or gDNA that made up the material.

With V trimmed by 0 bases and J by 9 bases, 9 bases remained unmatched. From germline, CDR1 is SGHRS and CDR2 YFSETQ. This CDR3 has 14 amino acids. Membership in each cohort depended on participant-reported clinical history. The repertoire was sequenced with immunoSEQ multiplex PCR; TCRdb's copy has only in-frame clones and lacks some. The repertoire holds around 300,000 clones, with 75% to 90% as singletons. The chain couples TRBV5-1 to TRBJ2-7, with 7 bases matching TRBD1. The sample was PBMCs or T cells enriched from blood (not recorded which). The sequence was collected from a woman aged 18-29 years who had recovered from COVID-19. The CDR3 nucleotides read TGCGCCAGCAGCTTGGAGGGGGCCTCATGGGGGCAGTACTTC. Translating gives CASSLEGASWGQYF.